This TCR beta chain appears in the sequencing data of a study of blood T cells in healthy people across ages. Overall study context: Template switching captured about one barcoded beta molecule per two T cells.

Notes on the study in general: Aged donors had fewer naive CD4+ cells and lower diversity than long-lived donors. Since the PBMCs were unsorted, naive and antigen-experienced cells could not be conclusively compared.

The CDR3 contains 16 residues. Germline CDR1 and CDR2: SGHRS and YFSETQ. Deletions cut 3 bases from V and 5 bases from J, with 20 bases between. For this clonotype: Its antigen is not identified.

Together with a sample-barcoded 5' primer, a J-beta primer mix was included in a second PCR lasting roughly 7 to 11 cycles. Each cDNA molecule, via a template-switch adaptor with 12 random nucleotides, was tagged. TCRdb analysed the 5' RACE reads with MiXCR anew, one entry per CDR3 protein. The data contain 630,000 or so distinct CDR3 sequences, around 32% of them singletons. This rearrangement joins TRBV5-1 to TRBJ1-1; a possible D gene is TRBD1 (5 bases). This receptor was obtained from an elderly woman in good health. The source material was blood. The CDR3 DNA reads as TGCGCCAGCAGCTCACCCCGGGGTCAGGGTCGTACTGAAGCTTTCTTT. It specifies CASSSPRGQGRTEAFF.